The T cell receptor beta chain under discussion was sequenced for a study of cytomegalovirus exposure and HLA in healthy donors. Study-wide context: In a previous analysis, 110 million or so unique TCR beta sequences were found from approximately 180 million T cells. Whole-study findings and limits: A few chains tied to CMV proved CMV antigen-specific in vitro.

The PCR employed 60 Vbeta primers together with 13 Jbeta primers. Here immunoSEQ multiplex PCR was the method, and the copy in TCRdb shows in-frame clones only, minus some. The sample includes around 150,000 clones, approximately 70% of them seen just once. Each donor's status was that of a healthy bone marrow donor. The V end lost 1 base, the J end lost 2 bases, and 21 bases lay between the germline ends. Per the germline V gene, CDR1 is LNHDA and CDR2 is SQIVND (reference sequence). The CDR3 contains 19 residues. Of note for this clone: What it recognizes is unknown.

The sequenced sample was PBMCs. This sequence joins TRBV19 and TRBJ2-4, with a possible D match to TRBD2 (6 bases). This receptor was taken from a man aged 35-49 years in good health and CMV-seropositive. CDR3 amino acids: CASSIAPGGSSGTKNIQYF. CDR3 DNA: TGTGCCAGTAGTATAGCCCCCGGAGGGTCCTCGGGGACCAAAAACATTCAGTACTTC. The full variable domain, rest sourced from reference TRBV19 and TRBJ2-4, is DGGITQSPKYLFRKEGQNVTLSCEQNLNHDAMYWYRQDPGQGLRLIYYSQIVNDFQKGDIAEGYSVSREKKESFPLTVTSAQKNPTAFYLCASSIAPGGSSGTKNIQYFGAGTRLSVL.